The 20 T cell receptor beta chains below come from one sample, sequenced in a study of T cell responses to AZD1222 COVID-19 vaccine. Sequenced by immunoSEQ multiplex PCR; TCRdb stores in-frame clones only, minus some. The sample records approximately 150,000 clones, around nine tenths being singletons. The starting material was peripheral blood, obtained on day 0 of AZD1222 vaccination. These receptor sequences come from an adult in good health.

The rearrangement links TRBV10-3 to TRBJ2-5; 9 positions agree with TRBD1. Germline V gives CDR1 ENHRY, CDR2 SYGVKD. Trimming removed 4 bases from V and 3 bases from J; junction bases left unmatched: 9. The length of the CDR3 is 16 residues. The CDR3 coding sequence is TGTGCCATCAGTGGCCCCGGGACAGGGTCCAAAGAGACCCAGTACTTC. It is translated as CAISGPGTGSKETQYF.

CDR3 sequence (DNA): TGTGCCTGGAGTGCTTATAGCGGGGGGATCACAGATACGCAGTATTTT. It translates to CAWSAYSGGITDTQYF. The chain has TRBV30 and TRBJ2-3; 10 nucleotides match TRBD2. Germline-derived CDR1 and CDR2 are GTSNPN and SVGIG (reference sequence). V dropped 1 base and J dropped 2; count of bases not matched to a gene: 6. This CDR3 has 16 amino acids. The whole variable domain, remainder taken from reference TRBV30 and TRBJ2-3, is SQTIHQWPATLVQPVGSPLSLECTVEGTSNPNLYWYRQAAGRGLQLLFYSVGIGQISSEVPQNLSASRPQDRQFILSSKKLLLSDSGFYLCAWSAYSGGITDTQYFGPGTRLTVL.

The chain employs TRBV7-3 and TRBJ1-1; weak D call: TRBD1 (6 bases). Per germline, CDR1 SGHTA and CDR2 FQGTGA. Trimming pared 5 bases from V and 4 bases from J, leaving 14 bases between. The CDR3 is made up of 14 amino acids. CDR3 protein: CASSLGGRATEAFF. The CDR3 DNA is TGTGCCAGCAGCCTAGGGGGAAGGGCCACTGAAGCTTTCTTT.

The chain combines TRBV30 with TRBJ2-5; D unclear. V was cut by 0 bases and J by 9 bases, with 8 bases left in between. Germline V CDR1 and CDR2: GTSNPN, SVGIG (reference sequence). This CDR3 spans 11 amino acids. For the CDR3, the DNA is TGTGCCTGGAGTGTAAAGAACGCCCAGTACTTC. Translated: CAWSVKNAQYF.

The genes are TRBV6-2 or TRBV6-3 and TRBJ1-5; no definite D call. Germline V gene lookup returns CDR1 MNHEY and CDR2 SVGEGT. The V gene lost 0 bases and the J gene lost 2 bases, with 8 bases spanning the gap. The CDR3 sequence is 15 residues long. This chain's CDR3 is CASSYSGQGNQPQHF. Here the CDR3 DNA reads TGTGCCAGCAGTTACTCGGGTCAGGGCAATCAGCCCCAGCATTTT.

This chain connects TRBV3-1 (or the pseudogene TRBV3-2) to TRBJ2-7; the match to TRBD2 covers 8 bases. Germline-derived CDR1 and CDR2 are LGHDT and YNNKEL (reference sequence). CDR3 length: 16 residues. V dropped 5 bases and J dropped 0; count of bases not matched to a gene: 9. CDR3 coding DNA: TGTGCCAGCAGCTGGGGGGGCGGGAGGAACTCCTACGAGCAGTACTTC. This encodes CASSWGGGRNSYEQYF.

A remark on this clone: Other DNA sequences in this specimen translate into the identical CDR3. J is TRBJ1-1 and V is TRBV7-9; 8 bases agree with TRBD1. The CDR3 is 14 residues long. Germline-derived CDR1 and CDR2 are SEHNR and FQNEAQ (reference sequence). J lost 2 bases, V lost 5 bases, and 4 bases had no gene match. The chain's CDR3 is CASSLGQGNTEAFF. The CDR3 region has the DNA TGTGCCAGCAGCCTAGGACAGGGTAACACTGAAGCTTTCTTT.

The genes are TRBV5-1 and TRBJ1-5; D is unclear. V was pared by 0 bases and J by 6 bases, with 4 bases between. Looked up from germline, CDR1 is SGHRS and CDR2 is YFSETQ. The CDR3 is made up of 12 amino acids. The CDR3 reads CASSLDGQPQHF. The CDR3, as DNA: TGCGCCAGCAGCTTGGATGGTCAGCCCCAGCATTTT. Full variable domain (outside the CDR3, taken from reference TRBV5-1 and TRBJ1-5): KAGVTQTPRYLIKTRGQQVTLSCSPISGHRSVSWYQQTPGQGLQFLFEYFSETQRNKGNFPGRFSGRQFSNSRSEMNVSTLELGDSALYLCASSLDGQPQHFGDGTRLSIL.

This clone was seen only once. The V call is TRBV3-1 (or the pseudogene TRBV3-2), the J call TRBJ1-5; D is unresolved. CDR1 is LGHDT and CDR2 is YNNKEL in the germline V gene (reference sequence). This CDR3 has 18 amino acids. V lost 1 base, J lost 1 base, and 17 bases lay in between. The CDR3 here is CASSQGGRGGRSNQPQHF. CDR3 sequence (DNA): TGTGCCAGCAGCCAAGGAGGACGAGGAGGGCGGAGCAATCAGCCCCAGCATTTT.

This sequence joins TRBV19 and TRBJ2-7; D is possibly TRBD2 (6 bases). Looked up from germline, CDR1 is LNHDA and CDR2 is SQIVND (reference sequence). V was pared by 8 bases and J by 1 base, with 12 bases between. CDR3 length: 13 residues. The CDR3 DNA reads TGTGCCAGTGGGTGGGGACTTTCCTACGAGCAGTACTTC. Its protein is CASGWGLSYEQYF.

The V gene is TRBV6-5, the J gene TRBJ2-2; D uncertain. Germline V gene sequence: CDR1 MNHEY, CDR2 SVGAGI. Trimming left V 1 base short and J 11 bases short, with 11 bases between. The CDR3 has 13 amino acids. The CDR3 here is CASSYYPEFELFF. In DNA, the CDR3 is TGTGCCAGCAGTTACTACCCAGAATTTGAGCTGTTTTTT.

The rearrangement links TRBV30 to TRBJ2-7; possible D gene TRBD1, 5 bases. The CDR3 totals 15 residues. V was shortened by 2 bases and J by 0 bases, with 14 bases between the two germline ends. Germline CDR1 reads GTSNPN; CDR2 reads SVGIG (reference sequence). The DNA of the CDR3 is TGTGCCTGGAGTCACCGACAGCATTTCTCCTACGAGCAGTACTTC. Its protein is CAWSHRQHFSYEQYF.

The J gene is TRBJ1-3, the V gene TRBV14, with D perhaps TRBD1 (5 bases). The germline V gene has CDR1 SGHDN and CDR2 FVKESK. The CDR3 runs 13 residues. With 4 bases removed from V and 7 bases from J, the gap between germline ends came to 11 bases. The CDR3 is CASSLLTVNTIYF. CDR3 nucleotide sequence: TGTGCCAGCAGCCTCTTGACAGTCAACACCATATATTTT.

The V and J genes are TRBV4-1 and TRBJ1-2; 9 bases are shared with TRBD1. The CDR3 totals 17 residues. The ends lost 6 bases at V and 5 bases at J; junction bases unmatched: 16. Per germline, CDR1 MGHRA and CDR2 YSYEKL. The CDR3 DNA follows: TGCGCCAGCAGTCGCGAACCCCCCCCGGGACAGGGATATGGCTACACCTTC. Translation: CASSREPPPGQGYGYTF.

The chain links TRBV2 to TRBJ2-4; D may match TRBD1 or TRBD2 (6 bases each). Germline CDR1 and CDR2: SNHLY and FYNNEI. Trimming removed 8 bases from V and 0 bases from J, with 11 bases in between. The CDR3 is 14 amino acids. Here the CDR3 reads CASGAGQAKNIQYF. CDR3 DNA: TGTGCCAGCGGGGCGGGACAAGCCAAAAACATTCAGTACTTC.

V gene TRBV5-1 combines with J gene TRBJ2-5, with D possibly being TRBD2 (6 bases). V dropped 3 bases and J dropped 5 bases, with 14 bases sitting between them. Germline values: CDR1 SGHRS, CDR2 YFSETQ. CDR3 length equals 14 residues. In DNA, the CDR3 is TGCGCCAGCAGCTCCGGGACGGGGAGGGAGACCCAGTACTTC. This encodes CASSSGTGRETQYF.

The chain has TRBV20-1 and TRBJ2-7; perhaps TRBD2 as D (6 bases). The germline V gene has CDR1 DFQATT and CDR2 SNEGSKA (reference sequence). This CDR3 is 14 amino acids long. Trimming stripped 3 bases from V and 2 bases from J, with 14 bases between. CDR3 region: CSASRERSTYEQYF. The DNA of the CDR3 is TGCAGTGCTAGTCGGGAGAGGTCCACCTACGAGCAGTACTTC.

V is TRBV4-2 and J is TRBJ2-7, with 8 bases that match TRBD1. After removal of 1 base from V and 1 base from J, the junction contained 6 bases not matched to a gene. This CDR3 is 16 amino acids long. Germline-derived CDR1 and CDR2 are LGHNA and YNFKEQ. DNA of the CDR3: TGTGCCAGCAGCCAAGGGGACAGGCGCCTTTCCTACGAGCAGTACTTC. Translated, it gives CASSQGDRRLSYEQYF.

The chain couples TRBV19 to TRBJ1-5; D gene uncertain. Deletions cut 9 bases from V and 6 bases from J, with 21 bases between. Per germline, CDR1 LNHDA and CDR2 SQIVND (reference sequence). The CDR3 consists of 15 residues. The DNA of the CDR3 is TGTGCCAGCACCCGTACGGCCGCTCGCGGTCAGCCCCAGCATTTT. Translating gives CASTRTAARGQPQHF.

The chain carries TRBV9 and TRBJ2-7; TRBD2 aligns across 8 bases. CDR3 length: 16 amino acids. V trimming: 4 bases; J trimming: 3 bases; junction bases outside the gene matches: 12. Germline V CDR1 and CDR2: SGDLS, YYNGEE. The CDR3 is CASSPGAGGLFYEQYF. CDR3 sequence (DNA): TGTGCCAGCAGCCCCGGCGCGGGAGGACTGTTCTACGAGCAGTACTTC.